Listed below are T cell receptor beta chains from one sample, sequenced in a study of blood T cells in healthy people across ages. TCRdb processed the 5' RACE reads anew with MiXCR; each CDR3 protein has one entry. This table holds fewer than 700,000 distinct CDR3 sequences, about 45% found once. Sequencing was done on a sample of blood. Every receptor here comes from an elderly man in good health. Each CDR3 is given with its conserved first and last residue. The D gene is left open where the match is weak. Size values are once, few and many counts, or a class for expanded clones, and some rows have none.

len	v_gene	d_gene	abundance	j_gene	CDR3nt	CDR3aa
16	TRBV4-3	TRBD2	.	TRBJ2-7	TGCGCCAGCAGCCAAGATCAAGGTAGCGGGAGCTACGAGCAGTACTTC	CASSQDQGSGSYEQYF
14	TRBV20-1	.	.	TRBJ2-7	TGCAGTGCCCATTCATCTGCCGTGACCTACGAGCAGTACTTC	CSAHSSAVTYEQYF
15	TRBV7-2	TRBD2	many	TRBJ2-7	TGTGCCAGCAGCTTAGCTAGCGGGGGATCCTACGAGCAGTACTTC	CASSLASGGSYEQYF
13	TRBV7-9	TRBD1	.	TRBJ2-5	TGTGCCAGCAGGGACAGGGATCAAGAGACCCAGTACTTC	CASRDRDQETQYF
16	TRBV10-3	TRBD2	.	TRBJ2-5	TGTGCCATCAGTGGCTCTAGCGGGGGAAGCCAAGAGACCCAGTACTTC	CAISGSSGGSQETQYF
15	TRBV4-1	TRBD2	.	TRBJ2-1	TGCGCCAGCAGCCAAGATCCCAGCGGGAGGTTTGAGCAGTTCTTC	CASSQDPSGRFEQFF
17	TRBV7-9	.	once	TRBJ2-3	TGTGCCAGCAGCTTAAAGGAGGGAAAGGCTTACACAGATACGCAGTATTTT	CASSLKEGKAYTDTQYF
15	TRBV4-2	.	.	TRBJ2-3	TGTGCCAGCAGCCAAGGGGCGGACCGCACAGATACGCAGTATTTT	CASSQGADRTDTQYF
14	TRBV7-9	.	.	TRBJ2-7	TGTGCCAGCAGCGTCGGGGGTTCAGCTCGCGAGCAGTACTTC	CASSVGGSAREQYF
15	TRBV7-9	.	many	TRBJ2-4	TGTGCCAGCAGCCTTGGCGGGGATTCCAAAAACATTCAGTACTTC	CASSLGGDSKNIQYF
13	TRBV7-6	.	.	TRBJ2-5	TGTGCCAGCTGTCGGGACCTCCAAGAGACCCATTACTTC	CASCRDLQETHYF
14	TRBV7-2	.	many	TRBJ2-5	TGTGCCAGCAGCTTTGGTGGGGTTGGGGAGACCCAGTACTTC	CASSFGGVGETQYF
16	TRBV12-3/TRBV12-4	TRBD2	.	TRBJ2-7	TGTGCCAGCAGTCCGGGACTAGCGGCGCCCTACAATGAGCAGTACTTC	CASSPGLAAPYNEQYF
13	TRBV7-9	TRBD1	.	TRBJ2-1	TGTGCCAGCAGGCAGGGGGAACACAGTGAGCAGTTCTTC	CASRQGEHSEQFF
12	TRBV12-3/TRBV12-4	.	few	TRBJ2-7	TGTGCCAGCAGTTTAATTCAAGACGAGCAGTACTTC	CASSLIQDEQYF
15	TRBV9	.	few	TRBJ2-3	TGTGCCAGCAGCGTAGATTCCCGGAGCCCAGATACGCAGTATTTT	CASSVDSRSPDTQYF
17	TRBV7-9	TRBD2	.	TRBJ2-3	TGTGCCAGCGTACCGGGGGGAACGGGGGGGATGTTAGATACGCAGTATTTT	CASVPGGTGGMLDTQYF
15	TRBV28	.	.	TRBJ1-1	TGTGCCAGCAGTGCAGGCGGCGTCGGGAACACTGAAGCTTTCTTT	CASSAGGVGNTEAFF
20	TRBV6-2/TRBV6-3	TRBD2	.	TRBJ2-3	TGTGCCAGCAGTTACTCAGCATCGCCAGCGGAGCGGGGGCGCACAGATACGCAGTATTTT	CASSYSASPAERGRTDTQYF
17	TRBV27	.	.	TRBJ2-1	TGTGCCAGCAGCCCGACCGTTGGGAGTATTTCTTACAATGAGCAGTTCTTC	CASSPTVGSISYNEQFF
14	TRBV9	.	once	TRBJ1-2	TGTGCCAGCAACCGGGACCGGACGACCGGGGGCTACACCTTC	CASNRDRTTGGYTF
15	TRBV7-2	.	.	TRBJ2-2	TGTGCCAGCAGCTTAATAGCCCGAGGGACCGGGGAGCTGTTTTTT	CASSLIARGTGELFF
17	TRBV6-2/TRBV6-3	.	.	TRBJ1-2	TGTGCCAGCAGTTACCCGGATTTGTCGAGCCAAGCGCGGGGCTACACCTTC	CASSYPDLSSQARGYTF
15	TRBV29-1	TRBD1	.	TRBJ1-2	TGCAGCGTTGGTGGGACAGGGGGTAGAACCTATGGCTACACCTTC	CSVGGTGGRTYGYTF
13	TRBV2	.	.	TRBJ2-1	TGTGCCAGCATATGGGCACCTTCCAATGAGCAGTTCTTC	CASIWAPSNEQFF
18	TRBV11-2	TRBD2	.	TRBJ2-1	TGTGCCAGCAGCTCCCAGACTAGCGGGAGGTCCAGGGGAAATGAGCAGTTCTTC	CASSSQTSGRSRGNEQFF
14	TRBV20-1	.	once	TRBJ1-5	TGCAGCGCACAGAGAGGGGGAAGCAATCAGCCCCAGCATTTT	CSAQRGGSNQPQHF
15	TRBV18	TRBD1	.	TRBJ2-1	TGTGCCAGCTCACCACGGGACAGGGGAAACAATGAGCAGTTCTTC	CASSPRDRGNNEQFF
17	TRBV5-1	TRBD2	.	TRBJ2-1	TGCGCCAGCAGCGAACCCGCCCCAAGGGGGACTAGCAATGAGCAGTTCTTC	CASSEPAPRGTSNEQFF
16	TRBV20-1	.	once	TRBJ2-1	TGCAGTGCTAGGGCAGGCGATAAAACCTTCTACAATGAGCAGTTCTTC	CSARAGDKTFYNEQFF
14	TRBV27	TRBD1	few	TRBJ1-6	TGTGCCAGCAGTTCGACAGGGGATAATTCACCCCTCCACTTT	CASSSTGDNSPLHF
20	TRBV10-3	TRBD2	.	TRBJ2-1	TGTGCCATCAGTGAGGGAGGGACTAGCCAACGCCGACTCTCGGGGGATGAGCAGTTCTTC	CAISEGGTSQRRLSGDEQFF
16	TRBV27	TRBD2	few	TRBJ2-1	TGTGCCAGCAGTAAGACTAGCGGGAGAGCAAACAATGAGCAGTTCTTC	CASSKTSGRANNEQFF